The 6 T cell receptor beta chains in this list originate from one sample, sequenced in a study of identical twins. TCRdb called the 5' RACE reads again in MiXCR, with one record for every CDR3 protein. The sample yields around 370,000 distinct CDR3 sequences, 9% to 10% seen once. The sample consisted of naive T cells sorted from blood. These receptors originate from a woman between 45 and 60 years old in good health.

This clonotype was recorded many times. This chain uses TRBV7-2 with TRBJ2-1; no definite D call. V was trimmed by 4 bases and J by 8 bases, leaving 12 bases between them. Per the germline V gene, CDR1 is SGHTA and CDR2 is FQGNSA. This CDR3 has 13 amino acids. CDR3 loop: CASSSDPPDEQFF. In DNA, the CDR3 is TGTGCCAGCAGCTCAGATCCCCCCGATGAGCAGTTCTTC.

The chain recombines TRBV5-1 with TRBJ2-1, with 9 bases identical to TRBD2. Germline trimming cut 2 bases from V and 8 bases from J; bases unmatched to any gene: 5. This CDR3 is 14 amino acids long. In germline, CDR1 is SGHRS, CDR2 YFSETQ. CDR3 in DNA: TGCGCCAGCAGCTTTTCTAGCGGGATGGATGAGCAGTTCTTC. This sequence encodes CASSFSSGMDEQFF.

This clonotype was seen repeatedly, ten times or more. This chain joins TRBV6-5 and TRBJ2-1; weak D call: TRBD2 (6 bases). CDR1 MNHEY and CDR2 SVGAGI come from the germline V gene. The CDR3 is 16 amino acids. V dropped 2 bases and J dropped 8 bases, with 19 bases sitting between them. CDR3 region: CASSYTLRLGIYEQFF. The CDR3 nucleotides read TGTGCCAGCAGTTACACGCTGCGACTAGGTATCTATGAGCAGTTCTTC.

This clonotype was counted only a few times. The J gene is TRBJ2-1, the V gene TRBV19; D ambiguous. CDR1 is LNHDA, CDR2 SQIVND, per germline (reference sequence). The CDR3 is 15 amino acids. V was clipped by 1 base and J by 0 bases, with 7 bases between them. The CDR3: CASSIVPLSYNEQFF. The DNA of the CDR3 is TGTGCCAGTAGTATAGTTCCCCTCTCCTACAATGAGCAGTTCTTC.

This clonotype was counted a few times. The chain uses TRBV10-3 and TRBJ2-1, with unresolved D. Germline V gene data show CDR1 as ENHRY and CDR2 as SYGVKD. The CDR3 covers 12 residues. V was shortened by 3 bases and J by 7 bases, with 7 bases between the two germline ends. The CDR3: CAISDGGNEQFF. In DNA, the CDR3 is TGTGCCATCAGTGACGGTGGGAATGAGCAGTTCTTC.

This clonotype showed up many times. The chain links TRBV5-1 to TRBJ1-5; 8 bases are a match to TRBD1. Trimming at V came to 0 bases and at J to 4 bases, leaving 3 bases not matched to a gene. CDR1 SGHRS and CDR2 YFSETQ come from the germline V gene. The CDR3 contains 15 residues. This CDR3 is CASSLGDRLNQPQHF. The DNA of the CDR3 is TGCGCCAGCAGCTTGGGGGACAGGCTAAATCAGCCCCAGCATTTT. Using reference TRBV5-1 and TRBJ1-5 for the parts outside the CDR3, the full variable domain is KAGVTQTPRYLIKTRGQQVTLSCSPISGHRSVSWYQQTPGQGLQFLFEYFSETQRNKGNFPGRFSGRQFSNSRSEMNVSTLELGDSALYLCASSLGDRLNQPQHFGDGTRLSIL.